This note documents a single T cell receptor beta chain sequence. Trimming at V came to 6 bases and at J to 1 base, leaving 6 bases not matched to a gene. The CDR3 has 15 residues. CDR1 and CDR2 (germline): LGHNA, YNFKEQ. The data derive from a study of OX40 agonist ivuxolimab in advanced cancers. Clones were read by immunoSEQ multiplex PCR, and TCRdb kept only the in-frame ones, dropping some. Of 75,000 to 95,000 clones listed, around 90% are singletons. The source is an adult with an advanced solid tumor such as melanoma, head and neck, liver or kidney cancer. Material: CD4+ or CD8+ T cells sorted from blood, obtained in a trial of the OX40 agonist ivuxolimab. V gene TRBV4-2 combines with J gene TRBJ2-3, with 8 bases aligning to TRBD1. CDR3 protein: CASRTRGHGTDTQYF. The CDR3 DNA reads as TGTGCCAGCAGGACCAGGGGGCATGGCACAGATACGCAGTATTTT.